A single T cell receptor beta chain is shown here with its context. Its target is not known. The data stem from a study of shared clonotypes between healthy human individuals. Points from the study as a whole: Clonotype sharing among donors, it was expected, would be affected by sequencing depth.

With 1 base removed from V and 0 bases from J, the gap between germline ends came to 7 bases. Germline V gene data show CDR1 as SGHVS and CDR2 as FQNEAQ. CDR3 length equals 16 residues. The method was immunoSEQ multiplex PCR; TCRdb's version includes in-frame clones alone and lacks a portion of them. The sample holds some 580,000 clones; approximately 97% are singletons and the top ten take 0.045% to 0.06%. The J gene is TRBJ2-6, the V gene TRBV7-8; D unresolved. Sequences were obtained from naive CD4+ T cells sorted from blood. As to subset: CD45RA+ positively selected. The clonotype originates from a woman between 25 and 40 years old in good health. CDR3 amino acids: CASSLVRHSGANVLTF. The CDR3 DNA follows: TGTGCCAGCAGCTTAGTCAGGCACTCTGGGGCCAACGTCCTGACTTTC.